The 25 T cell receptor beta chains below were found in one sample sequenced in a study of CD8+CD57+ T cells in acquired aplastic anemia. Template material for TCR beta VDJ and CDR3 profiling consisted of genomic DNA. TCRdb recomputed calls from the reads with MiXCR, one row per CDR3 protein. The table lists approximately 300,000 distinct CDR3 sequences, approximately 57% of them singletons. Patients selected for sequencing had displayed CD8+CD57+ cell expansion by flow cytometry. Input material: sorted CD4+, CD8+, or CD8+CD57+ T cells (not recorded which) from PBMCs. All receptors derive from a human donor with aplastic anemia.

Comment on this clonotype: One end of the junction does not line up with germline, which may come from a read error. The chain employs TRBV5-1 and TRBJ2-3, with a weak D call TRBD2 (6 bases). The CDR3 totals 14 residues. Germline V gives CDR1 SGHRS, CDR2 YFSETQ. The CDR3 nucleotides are TGCACCAGCAGCCCGGAGGGGTTGACAGACACGCAGTATTTT. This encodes CTSSPEGLTDTQYF.

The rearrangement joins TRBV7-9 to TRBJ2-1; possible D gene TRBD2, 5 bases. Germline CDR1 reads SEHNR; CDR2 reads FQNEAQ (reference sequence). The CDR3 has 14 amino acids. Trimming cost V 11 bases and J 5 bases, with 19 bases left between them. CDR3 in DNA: TGTGCCGTAGCGAATAGCCTTATTAACAATGAGCAGTTCTTC. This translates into CAVANSLINNEQFF. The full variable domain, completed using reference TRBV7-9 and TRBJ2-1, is DTGVSQNPRHKITKRGQNVTFRCDPISEHNRLYWYRQTLGQGPEFLTYFQNEAQLEKSRLLSDRFSAERPKGSFSTLEIQRTEQGDSAMYLCAVANSLINNEQFFGPGTRLTVL.

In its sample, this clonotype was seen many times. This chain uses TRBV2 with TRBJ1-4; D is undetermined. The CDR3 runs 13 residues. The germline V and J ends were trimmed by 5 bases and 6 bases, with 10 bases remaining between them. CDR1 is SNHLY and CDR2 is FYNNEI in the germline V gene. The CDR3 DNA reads TGTGCCAGCAGTTGGGGAGACTATGAAAAACTGTTTTTT. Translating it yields CASSWGDYEKLFF.

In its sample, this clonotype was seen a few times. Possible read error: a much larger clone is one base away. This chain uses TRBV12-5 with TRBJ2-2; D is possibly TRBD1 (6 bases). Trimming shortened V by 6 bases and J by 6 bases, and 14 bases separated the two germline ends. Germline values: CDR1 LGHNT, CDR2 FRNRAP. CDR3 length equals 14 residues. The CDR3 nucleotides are TGTGCTAGTGGCCGGGACATTTACCCCGGGGAGCTGTTTTTT. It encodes CASGRDIYPGELFF. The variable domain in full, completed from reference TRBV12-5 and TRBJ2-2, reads DARVTQTPRHKVTEMGQEVTMRCQPILGHNTVFWYRQTMMQGLELLAYFRNRAPLDDSGMPKDRFSAEMPDATLATLKIQPSEPRDSAVYFCASGRDIYPGELFFGEGSRLTVL.

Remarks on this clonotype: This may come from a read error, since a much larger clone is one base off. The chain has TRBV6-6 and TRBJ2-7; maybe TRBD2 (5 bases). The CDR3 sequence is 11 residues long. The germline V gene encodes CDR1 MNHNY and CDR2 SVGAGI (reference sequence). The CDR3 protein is CASSPSREQCF. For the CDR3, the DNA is TGTGCCAGCAGCCCCTCGAGGGAGCAGTGCTTC.

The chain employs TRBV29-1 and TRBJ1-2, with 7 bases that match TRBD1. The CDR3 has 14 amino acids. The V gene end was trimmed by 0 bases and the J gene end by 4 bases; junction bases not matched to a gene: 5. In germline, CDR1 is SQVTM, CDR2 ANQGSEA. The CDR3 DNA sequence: TGCAGCGTTGAAGACCGAGACAGGGCCTATGGCTACACCTTC. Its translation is CSVEDRDRAYGYTF.

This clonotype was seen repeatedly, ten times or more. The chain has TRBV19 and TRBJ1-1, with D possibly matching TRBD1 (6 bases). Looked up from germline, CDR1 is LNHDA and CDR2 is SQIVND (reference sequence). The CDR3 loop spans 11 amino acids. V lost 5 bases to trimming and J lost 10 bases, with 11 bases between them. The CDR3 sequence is CASSQGIGAFF. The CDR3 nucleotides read TGTGCCAGTAGTCAGGGGATTGGAGCTTTCTTT.

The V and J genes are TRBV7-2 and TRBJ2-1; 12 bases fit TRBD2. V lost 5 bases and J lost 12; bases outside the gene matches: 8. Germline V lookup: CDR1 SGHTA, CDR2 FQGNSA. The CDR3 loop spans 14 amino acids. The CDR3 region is CASSLGLAGTRQFF. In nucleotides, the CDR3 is TGTGCCAGCAGCCTCGGACTAGCGGGGACCCGGCAGTTCTTC.

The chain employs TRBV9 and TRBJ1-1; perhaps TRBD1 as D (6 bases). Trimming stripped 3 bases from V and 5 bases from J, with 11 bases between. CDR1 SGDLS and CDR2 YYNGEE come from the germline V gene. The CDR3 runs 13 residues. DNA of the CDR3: TGTGCCAGCAGCGATATAGGGGGAACTGAAGCTTTCTTT. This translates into CASSDIGGTEAFF. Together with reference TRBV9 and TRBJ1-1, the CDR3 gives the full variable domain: DSGVTQTPKHLITATGQRVTLRCSPRSGDLSVYWYQQSLDQGLQFLIQYYNGEERAKGNILERFSAQQFPDLHSELNLSSLELGDSALYFCASSDIGGTEAFFGQGTRLTVV.

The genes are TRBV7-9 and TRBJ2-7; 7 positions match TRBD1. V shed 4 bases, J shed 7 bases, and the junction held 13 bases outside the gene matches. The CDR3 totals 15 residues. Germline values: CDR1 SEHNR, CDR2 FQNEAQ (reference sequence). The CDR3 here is CASSSMDRTWGEQYF. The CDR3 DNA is TGTGCCAGCAGCTCGATGGACAGGACTTGGGGGGAGCAGTACTTC.

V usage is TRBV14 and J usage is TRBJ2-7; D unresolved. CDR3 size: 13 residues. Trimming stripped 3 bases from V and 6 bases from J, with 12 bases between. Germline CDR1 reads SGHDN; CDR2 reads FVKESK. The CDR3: CASSQTTIPEQYF. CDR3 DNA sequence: TGTGCCAGCAGCCAGACCACAATCCCCGAGCAGTACTTC.

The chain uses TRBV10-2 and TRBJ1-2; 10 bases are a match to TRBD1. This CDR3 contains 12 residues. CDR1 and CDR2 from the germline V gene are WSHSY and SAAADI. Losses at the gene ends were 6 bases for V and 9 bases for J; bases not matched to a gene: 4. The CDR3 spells CASSVDRGSYTF. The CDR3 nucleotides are TGCGCCAGCAGCGTGGACAGGGGGAGCTACACCTTC.

The chain's CDR3 is CASSPPEQPQHF. In nucleotides, the CDR3 is TGTGCCAGCAGCCCACCCGAACAGCCCCAGCATTTT. The rearrangement joins TRBV7-2 to TRBJ1-5; D gene uncertain. Germline V gene lookup returns CDR1 SGHTA and CDR2 FQGNSA. With 5 bases removed from V and 7 bases from J, the gap between germline ends came to 9 bases. The CDR3 spans 12 residues.

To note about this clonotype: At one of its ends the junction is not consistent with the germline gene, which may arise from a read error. CDR3 sequence reads: CVSSLGGFSGNTIYF. DNA for the CDR3: TGTGTCAGCAGCTTAGGGGGATTCTCTGGAAACACCATATATTTT. The chain couples TRBV5-4 to TRBJ1-3; D is perhaps TRBD1 (6 bases). The CDR3 is 15 residues long. Germline CDR1 SGHNT, CDR2 YYREEE (reference sequence).

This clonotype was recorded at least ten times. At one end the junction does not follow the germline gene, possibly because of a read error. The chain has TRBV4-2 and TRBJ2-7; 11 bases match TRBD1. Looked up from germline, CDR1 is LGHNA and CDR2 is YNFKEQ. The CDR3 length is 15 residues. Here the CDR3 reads CASSHGTGGTYEQYF. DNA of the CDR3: TGCGCCAGCAGCCATGGGACAGGGGGGACCTACGAGCAGTACTTC.

The CDR3: CASSERASGTWSQTQYF. The CDR3 DNA reads as TGTGCCAGCAGTGAAAGGGCTAGCGGGACATGGTCTCAGACCCAGTACTTC. The rearrangement joins TRBV2 to TRBJ2-5; 9 bases are shared with TRBD2. CDR3 length: 17 amino acids. The V gene end was trimmed by 2 bases and the J gene end by 6 bases; junction bases not matched to a gene: 13. Germline V gene data show CDR1 as SNHLY and CDR2 as FYNNEI.

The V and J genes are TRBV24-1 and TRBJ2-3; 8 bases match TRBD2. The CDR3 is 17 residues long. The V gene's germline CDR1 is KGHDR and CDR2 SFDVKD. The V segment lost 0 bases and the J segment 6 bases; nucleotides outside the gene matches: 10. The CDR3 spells CATSDLPGGRIGDTQYF. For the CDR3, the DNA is TGTGCCACCAGTGATTTGCCAGGCGGGAGGATCGGGGATACGCAGTATTTT.

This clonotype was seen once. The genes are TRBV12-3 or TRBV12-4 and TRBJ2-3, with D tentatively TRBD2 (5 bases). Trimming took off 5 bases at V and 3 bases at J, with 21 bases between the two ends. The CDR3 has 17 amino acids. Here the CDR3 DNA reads TGTGCCAGCAGTCTGAGGGCCTTTTCGGGTTTTACAGATACGCAGTATTTT. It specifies CASSLRAFSGFTDTQYF.

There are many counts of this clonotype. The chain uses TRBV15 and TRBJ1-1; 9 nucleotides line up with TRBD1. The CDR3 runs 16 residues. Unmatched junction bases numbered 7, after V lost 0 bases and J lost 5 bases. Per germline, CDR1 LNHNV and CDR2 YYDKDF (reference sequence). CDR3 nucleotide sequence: TGTGCCACCAGCAGAGAACAGGGGGCGAGGGGGACTGAAGCTTTCTTT. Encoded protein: CATSREQGARGTEAFF.

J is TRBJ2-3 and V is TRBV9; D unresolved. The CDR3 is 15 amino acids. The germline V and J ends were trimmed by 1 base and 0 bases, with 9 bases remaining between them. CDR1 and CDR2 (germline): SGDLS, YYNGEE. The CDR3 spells CASSVTTSSTDTQYF. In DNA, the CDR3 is TGTGCCAGCAGCGTAACCACCTCTAGCACAGATACGCAGTATTTT.

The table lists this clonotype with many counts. This CDR3 reads CASTGPTPDNEQFF. The DNA of the CDR3 is TGTGCCAGCACCGGACCCACCCCGGACAATGAGCAGTTCTTC. V gene TRBV2 combines with J gene TRBJ2-1, with D unclear. Trimming pared 7 bases from V and 5 bases from J, leaving 15 bases between. Germline V gene data show CDR1 as SNHLY and CDR2 as FYNNEI. The CDR3 length is 14 residues.

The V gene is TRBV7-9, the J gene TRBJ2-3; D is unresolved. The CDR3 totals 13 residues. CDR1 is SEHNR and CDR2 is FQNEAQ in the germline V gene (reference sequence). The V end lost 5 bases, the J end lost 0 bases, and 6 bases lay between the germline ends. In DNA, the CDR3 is TGTGCCAGCAGCCTATACAGCACAGATACGCAGTATTTT. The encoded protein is CASSLYSTDTQYF.

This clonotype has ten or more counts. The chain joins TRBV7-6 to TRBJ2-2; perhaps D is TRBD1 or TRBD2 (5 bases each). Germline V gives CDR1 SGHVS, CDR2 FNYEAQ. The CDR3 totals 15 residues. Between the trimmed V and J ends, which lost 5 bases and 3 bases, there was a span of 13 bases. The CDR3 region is CASSPRDRDTGELFF. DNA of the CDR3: TGTGCCAGCAGCCCCCGGGACCGCGACACCGGGGAGCTGTTTTTT.

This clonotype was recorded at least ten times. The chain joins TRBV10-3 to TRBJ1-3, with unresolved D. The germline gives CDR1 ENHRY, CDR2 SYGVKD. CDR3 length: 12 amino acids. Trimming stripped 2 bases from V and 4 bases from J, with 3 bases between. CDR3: CAISEIGNTIYF. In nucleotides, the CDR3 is TGTGCCATCAGTGAGATCGGAAACACCATATATTTT.

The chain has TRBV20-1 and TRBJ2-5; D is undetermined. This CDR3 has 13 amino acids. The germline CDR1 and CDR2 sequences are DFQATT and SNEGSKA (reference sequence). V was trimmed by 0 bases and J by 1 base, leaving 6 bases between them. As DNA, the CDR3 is TGCAGTGCTAGAGATGCGATCCAAGAGACCCAGTACTTC. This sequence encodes CSARDAIQETQYF.